The T cell receptor (beta chain) under discussion was sequenced for a study of blood T cell repertoires in COVID-19. Enrollees, about 18 to 100 years old, lived in about two dozen US areas. In the authors' methods: Estimation of nucleated cell counts was performed using reference gene primer amplification. The table came from immunoSEQ multiplex PCR; TCRdb's copy has only in-frame clones and leaves some out. V, J and clone size are taken as reported in that table, and D and trimming were inferred from the DNA itself. Among approximately 300,000 clones, about nine tenths were seen once, and the ten largest hold around 4.8%. The CDR3 runs 15 residues. Per the germline V gene, CDR1 is MDHEN and CDR2 is SYDVKM. V lost 3 bases to trimming and J lost 4 bases, with 12 bases between them.

This sequence originates from a man aged 60-69 years who had recovered from COVID-19. V and J are TRBV28 and TRBJ2-2, with D possibly matching TRBD2 (5 bases). Sequenced material: PBMCs or T cells enriched from blood (not recorded which). DNA of the CDR3: TGTGCCAGCAGTTTGAGGGCCCCAATCACCGGGGAGCTGTTTTTT. Translating it yields CASSLRAPITGELFF.